Listed here are 5 T cell receptor beta chains from one sample, sequenced in a study of CD8 T cells in ankylosing spondylitis. TCRdb used MiXCR to reprocess the 5' RACE reads, holding one entry per CDR3 protein. Of fewer than 200,000 distinct CDR3 sequences detected, around 18% appear once; the ten largest clones hold approximately 7.8%. The sequenced sample was blood, either unsorted or a sorted T cell fraction (not recorded which). These receptor sequences come from a male donor with ankylosing spondylitis or in good health (not recorded which).

There are many counts of this clonotype. The CDR3 region is CASSLTGTAYNEQFF. The CDR3 DNA sequence: TGCGCCAGCAGCTTAACCGGGACAGCTTACAATGAGCAGTTCTTC. The chain joins TRBV5-1 to TRBJ2-1; 7 bases agree with TRBD1. In germline, CDR1 is SGHRS, CDR2 YFSETQ. This CDR3 is built from 15 residues. The junction had 6 bases not matched to a gene; V was cut back by 2 bases and J by 4 bases.

V is TRBV15 and J is TRBJ2-1; D not certain. V was pared by 6 bases and J by 0 bases, with 12 bases between. There are 15 residues in the CDR3. Germline CDR1 and CDR2: LNHNV and YYDKDF (reference sequence). The CDR3 region has the DNA TGTGCCACCAGTCCCGGTTTAAGCTCCTACAATGAGCAGTTCTTC. Amino acid sequence: CATSPGLSSYNEQFF.

This clonotype has a count of ten or more. An end of the junction differs from the germline gene, which may be a read error. The chain uses TRBV19 and TRBJ1-5, with a tentative D call TRBD1 (5 bases). CDR1 LNHDA and CDR2 SQIVND come from the germline V gene (reference sequence). This CDR3 is built from 13 residues. CDR3: CASSIGGNQPQHF. The DNA for the CDR3 is TGTGCCAGCAGTATCGGGGGAAATCAGCCCCAGCATTTT.

This clonotype was picked up many times. This chain connects TRBV20-1 to TRBJ2-1; TRBD1 matches 7 bases. In germline, CDR1 is DFQATT, CDR2 SNEGSKA (reference sequence). This CDR3 has 12 amino acids. Germline trimming cut 3 bases from V and 13 bases from J; bases unmatched to any gene: 9. CDR3 sequence: CSARLGGKIQFF. CDR3 sequence (DNA): TGCAGTGCTAGGTTAGGGGGCAAGATCCAGTTCTTC.

This chain links TRBV24-1 with TRBJ2-1, with TRBD2 matching over 14 bases. The CDR3 contains 16 residues. Trimming took 3 bases from V and 6 from J; bases not matched to a gene: 3. CDR1 is KGHDR and CDR2 is SFDVKD in the germline V gene. The CDR3 protein is CATSDPGLAGGNEQFF. CDR3 sequence (DNA): TGTGCCACCAGTGATCCCGGACTAGCGGGGGGCAATGAGCAGTTCTTC.